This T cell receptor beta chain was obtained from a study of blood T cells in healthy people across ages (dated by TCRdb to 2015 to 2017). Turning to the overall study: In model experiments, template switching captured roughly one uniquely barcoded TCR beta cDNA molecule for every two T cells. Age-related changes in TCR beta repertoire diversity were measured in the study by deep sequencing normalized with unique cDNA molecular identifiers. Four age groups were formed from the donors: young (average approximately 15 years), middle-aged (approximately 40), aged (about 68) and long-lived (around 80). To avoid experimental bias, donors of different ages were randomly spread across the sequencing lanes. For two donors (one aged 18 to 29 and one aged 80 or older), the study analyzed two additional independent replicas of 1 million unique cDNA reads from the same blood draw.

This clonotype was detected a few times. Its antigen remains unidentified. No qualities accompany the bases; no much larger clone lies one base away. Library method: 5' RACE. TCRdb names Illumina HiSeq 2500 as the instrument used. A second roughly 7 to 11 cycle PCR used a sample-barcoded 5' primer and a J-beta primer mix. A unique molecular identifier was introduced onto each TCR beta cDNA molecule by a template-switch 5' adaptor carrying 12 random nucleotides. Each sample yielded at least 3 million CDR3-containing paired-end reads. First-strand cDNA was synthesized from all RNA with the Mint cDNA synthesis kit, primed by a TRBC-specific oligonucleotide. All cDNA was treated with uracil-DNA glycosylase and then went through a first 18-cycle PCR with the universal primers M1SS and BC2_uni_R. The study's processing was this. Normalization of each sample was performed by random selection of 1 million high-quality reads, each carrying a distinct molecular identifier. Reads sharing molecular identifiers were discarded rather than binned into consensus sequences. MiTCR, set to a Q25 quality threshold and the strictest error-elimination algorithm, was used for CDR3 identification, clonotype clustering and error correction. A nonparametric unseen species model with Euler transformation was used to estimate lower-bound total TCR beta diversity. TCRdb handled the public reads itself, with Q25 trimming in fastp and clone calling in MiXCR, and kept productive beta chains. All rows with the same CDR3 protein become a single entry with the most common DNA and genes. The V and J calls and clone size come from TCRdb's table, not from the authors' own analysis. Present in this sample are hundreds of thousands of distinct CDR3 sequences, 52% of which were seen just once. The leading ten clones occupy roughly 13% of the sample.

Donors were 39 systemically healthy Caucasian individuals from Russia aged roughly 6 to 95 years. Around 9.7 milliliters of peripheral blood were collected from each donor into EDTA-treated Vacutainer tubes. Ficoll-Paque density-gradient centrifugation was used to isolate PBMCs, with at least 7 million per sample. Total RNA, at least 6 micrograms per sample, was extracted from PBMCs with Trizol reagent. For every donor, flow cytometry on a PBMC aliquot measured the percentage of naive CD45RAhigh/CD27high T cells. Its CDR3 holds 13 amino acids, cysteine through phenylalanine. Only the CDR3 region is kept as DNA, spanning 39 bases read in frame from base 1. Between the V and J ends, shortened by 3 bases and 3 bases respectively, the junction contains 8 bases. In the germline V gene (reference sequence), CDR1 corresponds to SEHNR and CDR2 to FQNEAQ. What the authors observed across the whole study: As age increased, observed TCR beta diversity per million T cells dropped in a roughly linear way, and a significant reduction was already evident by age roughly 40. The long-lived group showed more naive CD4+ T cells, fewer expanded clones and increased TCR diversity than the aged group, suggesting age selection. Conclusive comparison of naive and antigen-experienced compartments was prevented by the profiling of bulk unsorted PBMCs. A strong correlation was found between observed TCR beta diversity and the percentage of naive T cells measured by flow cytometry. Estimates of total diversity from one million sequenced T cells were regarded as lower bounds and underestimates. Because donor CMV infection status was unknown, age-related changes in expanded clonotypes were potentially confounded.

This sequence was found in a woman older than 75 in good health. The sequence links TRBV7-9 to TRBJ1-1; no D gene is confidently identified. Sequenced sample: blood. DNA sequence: TGTGCCAGCAGCTTTAGGGCCGACACTGAAGCTTTCTTT. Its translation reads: CASSFRADTEAFF.